This T cell receptor beta chain was sequenced for a study of blood T cell repertoires in COVID-19 (dated by TCRdb to about 2020). Turning to the overall study: The collaborator samples originated in the United States, Italy and Spain and spanned the acute and convalescent phases of COVID-19. The material from the prospective study consisted of cDNA or gDNA derived from T cells, B-cell-depleted T cells, or PBMCs. Deeply sampled blood TCRbeta repertoires from subjects exposed to, actively infected with, or recovered from COVID-19 were included in the dataset. The repertoires were released in a freely available public database intended as a resource for research on the immune response to SARS-CoV-2. Samples were obtained from the ongoing ImmuneRACE study (first 160 participants) and from 1,000 to 1,500 subjects provided by 6 global collaborators. A de-identified subject ID, COVID-19 status, age in years and sex were almost always included in the sample metadata. Where HLA class I and class II types were available, the types were taken from metadata supplied by the sample provider, not from assay-based typing. The study at large found these results: Clinical and demographic metadata were provided uncurated, with the amount varying by source and participant.

A word on this clone: What this receptor recognizes is not known. No quality values exist for individual bases; no much larger clone is one base distant.

TCRbeta CDR3 regions were amplified from genomic DNA by means of the immunoSEQ Assay, a bias-controlled multiplex PCR. Concerning the study's data processing: The number of nucleated cells in each sample was estimated by amplification of reference gene primers within the assay. Sequence reads were collapsed and filtered to measure the absolute abundance of every unique TCRbeta CDR3 rearrangement. For each sample, productive Simpson clonality was calculated by taking the square root of Simpson's diversity index across productive rearrangements. The clones in this table, taken by TCRdb from immuneACCESS, are in-frame only. Not every clone is retained; where verified, under half of the shortfall comes from an unresolved V gene, and the cause of the rest is unknown. V and J calls and clone size are copied from that table; D and trimming were computed from the DNA. The table for this sample lists some 320,000 clones; 90% to 95% of them were counted only once. The ten largest account for 3.5% to 5% of the sample.

In the prospective study, participants were about 18 to 95 years old, resided in about two dozen geographic areas of the United States, and were enrolled through a virtual design. In the prospective study, participants were assigned to cohorts based on the clinical history participants reported in a screening survey and a study questionnaire. A participant counted as exposed if, within 2 weeks of entering the study, that participant had been in contact with someone who had a PCR-confirmed or clinician-diagnosed COVID-19 case. In the prospective study, whole blood, serum and a nasopharyngeal or oropharyngeal swab were collected from each participant by mobile phlebotomists. Over an approximately two-month period, participants in the prospective study had the option of providing additional blood draws and questionnaires. Before DNA extraction, prospective study blood samples were shipped either frozen or at room temperature.

From a lookup of the germline V gene, CDR1 and CDR2 are SGHDT and YYEEEE. The V end loses 0 bases and the J end loses 8 bases, and a stretch of 5 bases separates them. From cysteine to phenylalanine, the CDR3 is 11 amino acids long. Only the CDR3 region is kept as DNA, spanning 33 bases read in frame from base 1. This TCR derives from a woman in her 30s who had been exposed to COVID-19. Sample: PBMCs or T cells enriched from blood (not recorded which). The chain is assembled from TRBV5-6 and TRBJ1-1, with TRBD1 as a weak D call on 5 bases. The nucleotide sequence is TGTGCCAGCAGCTTGGGGGGCGAAGCTTTCTTT. The encoded protein is CASSLGGEAFF.